A selection of T cell receptor beta chains follows, all from one sample in a study of T cell changes during pregnancy in multiple sclerosis. Clones were read by immunoSEQ multiplex PCR, and TCRdb kept only the in-frame ones, dropping some. Of some 30,000 clones in the sample, 80% to 90% were seen once. The source material was CD8+ T cells from peripheral blood mononuclear cells, sampled in the second trimester of pregnancy. Source of these receptors: a female donor with multiple sclerosis, enrolled in a pregnancy study. Both conserved end residues are trimmed from each CDR3. Where a row states a size, it is once, few, many or the class of an expanded clone; other rows omit it.

clone size | V gene | CDR3 protein
. | TRBV9 | ASSVGGGLAEAF
once | TRBV9 | ASSIPASQGGQYNEQF
. | TRBV7-9 | ASSFETGGNQPQH
. | TRBV27 | ASSPWQGDYNEQF
. | TRBV4-3 | ASSQGRAYEQY
. | TRBV5-8 | ASSISYEQY
. | TRBV7-9 | ASSLAGTANYGYT
. | TRBV6-5 | ASSLAGTYEQY
. | TRBV7-9 | ASSTGQGAYEQY
medium-sized | TRBV13 | ASSFFSGGSTNTQY
. | TRBV12-5 | ASARGKISTYNEQF
. | TRBV28 | ASSFSGRSYNEQF
once | TRBV5-1 | ASSLALAGGYAYEQY
. | TRBV15 | ATSRAGGSPLH
. | TRBV4-3 | ASSQDVHGFDSTGELF